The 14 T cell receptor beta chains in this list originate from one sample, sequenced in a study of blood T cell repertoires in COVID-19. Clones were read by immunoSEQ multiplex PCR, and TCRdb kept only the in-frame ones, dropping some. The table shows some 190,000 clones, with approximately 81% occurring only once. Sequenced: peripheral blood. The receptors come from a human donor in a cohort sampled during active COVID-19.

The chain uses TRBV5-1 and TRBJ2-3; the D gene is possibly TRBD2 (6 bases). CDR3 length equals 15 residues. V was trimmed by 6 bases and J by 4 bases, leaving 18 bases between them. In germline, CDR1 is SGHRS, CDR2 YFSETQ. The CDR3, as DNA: TGCGCCAGCACCATAGCGAGCCGGGGGTCAGATACGCAGTATTTT. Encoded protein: CASTIASRGSDTQYF.

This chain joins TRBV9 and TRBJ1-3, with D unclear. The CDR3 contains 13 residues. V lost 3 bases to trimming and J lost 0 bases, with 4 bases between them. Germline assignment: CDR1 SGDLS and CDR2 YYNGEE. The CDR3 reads CASSALSGNTIYF. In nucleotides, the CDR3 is TGTGCCAGCAGCGCACTCTCTGGAAACACCATATATTTT. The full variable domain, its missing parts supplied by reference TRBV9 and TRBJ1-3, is DSGVTQTPKHLITATGQRVTLRCSPRSGDLSVYWYQQSLDQGLQFLIQYYNGEERAKGNILERFSAQQFPDLHSELNLSSLELGDSALYFCASSALSGNTIYFGEGSWLTVV.

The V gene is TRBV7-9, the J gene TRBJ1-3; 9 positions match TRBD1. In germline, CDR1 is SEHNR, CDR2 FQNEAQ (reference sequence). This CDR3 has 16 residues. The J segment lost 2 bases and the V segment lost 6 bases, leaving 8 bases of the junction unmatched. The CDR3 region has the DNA TGTGCCAGCAGGCGACACAGGGGGCGAACTGGAAACACCATATATTTT. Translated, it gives CASRRHRGRTGNTIYF.

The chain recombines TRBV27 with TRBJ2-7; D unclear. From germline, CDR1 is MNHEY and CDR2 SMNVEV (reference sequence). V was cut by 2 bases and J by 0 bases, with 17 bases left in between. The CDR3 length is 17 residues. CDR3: CASSLRSSPGRSYEQYF. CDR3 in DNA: TGTGCCAGCAGTTTACGGTCGTCCCCTGGGCGCTCCTACGAGCAGTACTTC.

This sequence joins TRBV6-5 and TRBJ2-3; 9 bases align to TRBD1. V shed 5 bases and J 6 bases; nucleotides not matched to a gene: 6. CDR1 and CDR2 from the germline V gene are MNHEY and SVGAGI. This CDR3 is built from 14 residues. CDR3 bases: TGTGCCAGCAGTCGACAGGGGGTTTGGGATACGCAGTATTTT. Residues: CASSRQGVWDTQYF.

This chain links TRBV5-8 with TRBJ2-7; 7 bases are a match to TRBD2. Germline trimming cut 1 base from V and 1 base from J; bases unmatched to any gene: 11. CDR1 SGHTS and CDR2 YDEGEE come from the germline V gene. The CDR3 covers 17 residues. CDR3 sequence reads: CASSLWGGRARSYEQYF. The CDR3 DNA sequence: TGTGCCAGCAGCTTGTGGGGTGGGAGGGCGAGGTCCTACGAGCAGTACTTC.

The DNA for the CDR3 is TGCGCCAGCAGCTTGGATCCCGCGACAGTAAGCTACGAGCAGTACTTC. Translated: CASSLDPATVSYEQYF. V and J are TRBV5-1 and TRBJ2-7; a possible D gene is TRBD1 (5 bases). The CDR3 is made up of 16 amino acids. Germline V gene data show CDR1 as SGHRS and CDR2 as YFSETQ. The V end lost 0 bases, the J end lost 3 bases, and 16 bases lay between the germline ends.

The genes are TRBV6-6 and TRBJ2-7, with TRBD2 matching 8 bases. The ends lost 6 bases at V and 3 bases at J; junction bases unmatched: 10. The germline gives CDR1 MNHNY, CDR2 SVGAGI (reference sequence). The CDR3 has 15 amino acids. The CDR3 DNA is TGTGCCAGCAGCCGACGGGGGGGGGCACACTACGAGCAGTACGTC. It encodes CASSRRGGAHYEQYV.

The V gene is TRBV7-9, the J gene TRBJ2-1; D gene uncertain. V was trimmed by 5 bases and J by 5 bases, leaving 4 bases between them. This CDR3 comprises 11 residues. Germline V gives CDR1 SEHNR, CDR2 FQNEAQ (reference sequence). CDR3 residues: CASSKHNEQFF. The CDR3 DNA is TGTGCCAGCAGCAAGCACAATGAGCAGTTCTTC. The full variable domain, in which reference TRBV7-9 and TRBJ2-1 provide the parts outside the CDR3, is DTGVSQNPRHKITKRGQNVTFRCDPISEHNRLYWYRQTLGQGPEFLTYFQNEAQLEKSRLLSDRFSAERPKGSFSTLEIQRTEQGDSAMYLCASSKHNEQFFGPGTRLTVL.

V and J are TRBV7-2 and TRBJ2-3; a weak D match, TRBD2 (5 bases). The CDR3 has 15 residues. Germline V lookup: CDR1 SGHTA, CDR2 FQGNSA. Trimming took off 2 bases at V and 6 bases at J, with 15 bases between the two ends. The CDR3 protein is CASSLSGRIDDTQYF. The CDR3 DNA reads TGTGCCAGCAGCTTAAGCGGCAGGATAGATGATACGCAGTATTTT.

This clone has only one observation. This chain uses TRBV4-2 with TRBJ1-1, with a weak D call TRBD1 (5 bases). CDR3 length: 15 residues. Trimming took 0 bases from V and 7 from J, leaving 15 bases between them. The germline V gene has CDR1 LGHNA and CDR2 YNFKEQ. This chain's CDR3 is CASSQDRGMLGEAFF. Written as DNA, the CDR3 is TGTGCCAGCAGCCAAGATCGGGGGATGTTGGGTGAAGCTTTCTTT.

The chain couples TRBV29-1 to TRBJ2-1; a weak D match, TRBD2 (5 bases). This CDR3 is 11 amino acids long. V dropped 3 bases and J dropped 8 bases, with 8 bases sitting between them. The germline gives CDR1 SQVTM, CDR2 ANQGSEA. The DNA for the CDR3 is TGCAGCGTTGACCCGGGGTATGAGCAGTTCTTC. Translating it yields CSVDPGYEQFF.

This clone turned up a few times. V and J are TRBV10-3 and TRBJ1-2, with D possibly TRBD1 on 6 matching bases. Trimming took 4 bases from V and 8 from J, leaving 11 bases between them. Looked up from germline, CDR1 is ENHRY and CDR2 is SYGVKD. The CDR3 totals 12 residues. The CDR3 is CAISGTAEGYTF. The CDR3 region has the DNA TGTGCCATCAGTGGGACAGCAGAAGGCTACACCTTC.

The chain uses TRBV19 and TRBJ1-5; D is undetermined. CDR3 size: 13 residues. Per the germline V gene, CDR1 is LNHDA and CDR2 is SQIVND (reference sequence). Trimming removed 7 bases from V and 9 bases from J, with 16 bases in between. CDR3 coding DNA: TGTGCCAGTAATCAAGCCCCGAGTGGGCCCCAGCATTTT. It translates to CASNQAPSGPQHF.